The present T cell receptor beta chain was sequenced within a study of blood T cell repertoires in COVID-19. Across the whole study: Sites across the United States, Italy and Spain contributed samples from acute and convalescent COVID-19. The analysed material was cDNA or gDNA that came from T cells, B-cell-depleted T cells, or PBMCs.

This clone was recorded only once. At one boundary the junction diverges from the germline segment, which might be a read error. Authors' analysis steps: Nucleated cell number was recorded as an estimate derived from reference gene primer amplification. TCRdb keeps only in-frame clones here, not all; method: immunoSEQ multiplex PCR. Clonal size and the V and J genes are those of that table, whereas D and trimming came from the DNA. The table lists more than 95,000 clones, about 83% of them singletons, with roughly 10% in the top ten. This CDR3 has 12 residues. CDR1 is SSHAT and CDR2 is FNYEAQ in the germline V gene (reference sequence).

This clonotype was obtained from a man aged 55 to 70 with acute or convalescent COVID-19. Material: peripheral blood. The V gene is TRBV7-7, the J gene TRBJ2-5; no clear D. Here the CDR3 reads CASSPAAETQYF. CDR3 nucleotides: TGTGCTAGCAGCCCTGCGGCGGAGACCCAGTACTTC.